This is a list of T cell receptor beta chains from one sample in a study of cytomegalovirus exposure and HLA in healthy donors. Profiling relied on immunoSEQ multiplex PCR, and the TCRdb table lists in-frame clones only, not all of them. Here the sample spans around 99,000 clones, roughly 82% being singletons. Sequencing used PBMCs. The receptors were gathered from a man in his thirties or forties in good health and CMV-seropositive. Both conserved end residues are part of each CDR3. The order of the fields is clone size, D gene, J gene, V gene, CDR3 protein, CDR3 DNA. D genes are given only for firm matches. A row's size may be missing; if present it is once, few, many or a size class.

clone size: few; D gene: .; J gene: TRBJ1-1; V gene: TRBV29-1; CDR3 protein: CSVDLGWRAEAFF; CDR3 DNA: TGCAGCGTTGATTTAGGCTGGCGGGCTGAAGCTTTCTTT
clone size: once; D gene: TRBD1; J gene: TRBJ2-3; V gene: TRBV7-3; CDR3 protein: CASSWGQDTDTQYF; CDR3 DNA: TGTGCCAGCAGCTGGGGACAGGACACAGATACGCAGTATTTT
clone size: .; D gene: .; J gene: TRBJ1-1; V gene: TRBV10-3; CDR3 protein: CAIRERGGEAFF; CDR3 DNA: TGTGCCATCAGGGAGCGGGGAGGAGAAGCTTTCTTT
clone size: .; D gene: TRBD1; J gene: TRBJ1-1; V gene: TRBV19; CDR3 protein: CASSMKGTGVNTEAFF; CDR3 DNA: TGTGCCAGTAGTATGAAGGGGACAGGGGTAAACACTGAAGCTTTCTTT
clone size: .; D gene: TRBD1; J gene: TRBJ2-3; V gene: TRBV29-1; CDR3 protein: CSVDRRLTDTQYF; CDR3 DNA: TGCAGCGTGGACAGGCGCCTCACAGATACGCAGTATTTT
clone size: .; D gene: TRBD1; J gene: TRBJ1-3; V gene: TRBV4-1; CDR3 protein: CASSRFLGQGAPGNTIYF; CDR3 DNA: TGCGCCAGCAGTCGATTCCTGGGACAGGGAGCTCCTGGAAACACCATATATTTT
clone size: .; D gene: .; J gene: TRBJ2-3; V gene: TRBV15; CDR3 protein: CATSRALRARVDTQYF; CDR3 DNA: TGTGCCACCAGCAGAGCCTTGCGGGCGAGGGTAGATACGCAGTATTTT
clone size: .; D gene: TRBD1; J gene: TRBJ2-7; V gene: TRBV5-6; CDR3 protein: CASSLGAGQAHEQYF; CDR3 DNA: TGTGCCAGCAGCTTGGGAGCCGGACAGGCCCACGAGCAGTACTTC
clone size: .; D gene: .; J gene: TRBJ1-1; V gene: TRBV7-9; CDR3 protein: CASSLVLGGTEAFF; CDR3 DNA: TGTGCCAGCAGCTTAGTACTGGGGGGAACTGAAGCTTTCTTT
clone size: .; D gene: .; J gene: TRBJ2-7; V gene: TRBV23-1; CDR3 protein: CASNRDKQYF; CDR3 DNA: TGCGCCAGCAACCGGGACAAGCAGTACTTC
clone size: .; D gene: TRBD1; J gene: TRBJ1-5; V gene: TRBV2; CDR3 protein: CASRTGQGVYQPQHF; CDR3 DNA: TGTGCCAGCAGGACGGGACAGGGGGTTTACCAGCCCCAGCATTTT
clone size: .; D gene: TRBD1; J gene: TRBJ1-2; V gene: TRBV7-9; CDR3 protein: CASSYGQGPYGYTF; CDR3 DNA: TGTGCCAGCAGCTACGGACAGGGACCATATGGCTACACCTTC
clone size: .; D gene: .; J gene: TRBJ2-5; V gene: TRBV4-2; CDR3 protein: CASSQGRRETQYF; CDR3 DNA: TGTGCCAGCAGCCAAGGTCGCCGGGAGACCCAGTACTTC
clone size: .; D gene: .; J gene: TRBJ2-1; V gene: TRBV7-5; CDR3 protein: CVRSSPSGGAGNNEQFF; CDR3 DNA: TGTGTCAGAAGCTCCCCTAGCGGGGGGGCCGGGAACAATGAGCAGTTCTTC
clone size: .; D gene: .; J gene: TRBJ2-5; V gene: TRBV18; CDR3 protein: CASSPLTGRTQETQYF; CDR3 DNA: TGTGCCAGCTCACCACTTACAGGACGGACACAAGAGACCCAGTACTTC
clone size: .; D gene: TRBD1; J gene: TRBJ2-2; V gene: TRBV7-7; CDR3 protein: CASSPHIGDRVANTGELFF; CDR3 DNA: TGTGCCAGCAGCCCCCACATAGGAGACAGGGTTGCGAACACCGGGGAGCTGTTTTTT
clone size: .; D gene: .; J gene: TRBJ2-2; V gene: TRBV19; CDR3 protein: CASSPTGNSNTGELFF; CDR3 DNA: TGTGCCAGTAGCCCTACAGGGAATTCGAACACCGGGGAGCTGTTTTTT
clone size: .; D gene: TRBD2; J gene: TRBJ2-1; V gene: TRBV6-1; CDR3 protein: CATTTSGHYNEQFF; CDR3 DNA: TGTGCCACAACGACTAGCGGGCACTACAATGAGCAGTTCTTC
clone size: .; D gene: .; J gene: TRBJ2-3; V gene: TRBV5-4; CDR3 protein: CASSPTPQDTQYF; CDR3 DNA: TGTGCCAGCAGCCCAACACCGCAAGATACGCAGTATTTT
clone size: .; D gene: .; J gene: TRBJ1-5; V gene: TRBV6-5; CDR3 protein: CASSRGNSNQPQHF; CDR3 DNA: TGTGCCAGCAGCAGAGGGAATAGCAATCAGCCCCAGCATTTT
clone size: .; D gene: .; J gene: TRBJ2-7; V gene: TRBV9; CDR3 protein: CASSVAGTPTYEQYF; CDR3 DNA: TGTGCCAGCAGCGTAGCTGGGACACCCACTTACGAGCAGTACTTC
clone size: .; D gene: .; J gene: TRBJ2-5; V gene: TRBV29-1; CDR3 protein: CSGGRGGQETQYF; CDR3 DNA: TGCAGCGGCGGACGCGGAGGGCAAGAGACCCAGTACTTC
clone size: .; D gene: .; J gene: TRBJ2-1; V gene: TRBV9; CDR3 protein: CASSVRGINEQFF; CDR3 DNA: TGTGCCAGCAGCGTACGCGGAATCAATGAGCAGTTCTTC
clone size: .; D gene: .; J gene: TRBJ2-3; V gene: TRBV7-9; CDR3 protein: CASSRSGWAGNDTDTQYF; CDR3 DNA: TGTGCCAGCAGCCGGAGCGGGTGGGCGGGTAATGACACAGATACGCAGTATTTT
clone size: .; D gene: TRBD1; J gene: TRBJ1-1; V gene: TRBV5-6; CDR3 protein: CASSETGLNTEAFF; CDR3 DNA: TGTGCCAGCAGCGAGACAGGGTTGAACACTGAAGCTTTCTTT
clone size: few; D gene: TRBD1; J gene: TRBJ1-3; V gene: TRBV18; CDR3 protein: CASSPATRTGDGNTIYF; CDR3 DNA: TGTGCCAGCTCACCAGCAACCCGGACAGGGGACGGAAACACCATATATTTT
clone size: .; D gene: .; J gene: TRBJ1-2; V gene: TRBV7-9; CDR3 protein: CSSSPRSGDGYTF; CDR3 DNA: TGTTCCAGCAGCCCCAGGTCGGGGGATGGCTACACCTTC
clone size: few; D gene: .; J gene: TRBJ1-1; V gene: TRBV5-1; CDR3 protein: CASSLEQTNTEAFF; CDR3 DNA: TGCGCCAGCAGCTTGGAACAGACGAACACTGAAGCTTTCTTT
clone size: .; D gene: TRBD1; J gene: TRBJ2-5; V gene: TRBV11-1; CDR3 protein: CASRDRVHETQYF; CDR3 DNA: TGTGCCAGTCGCGACAGGGTTCATGAGACCCAGTACTTC
clone size: .; D gene: TRBD1; J gene: TRBJ1-1; V gene: TRBV19; CDR3 protein: CASSIQGATTEAFF; CDR3 DNA: TGTGCCAGTAGTATACAGGGGGCGACCACTGAAGCTTTCTTT
clone size: .; D gene: .; J gene: TRBJ2-5; V gene: TRBV18; CDR3 protein: CASSPNREETQYF; CDR3 DNA: TGTGCCAGCTCACCTAACAGAGAAGAGACCCAGTACTTC
clone size: .; D gene: TRBD2; J gene: TRBJ2-1; V gene: TRBV7-9; CDR3 protein: CSSSGGFRGSYNEQFF; CDR3 DNA: TGTTCCAGCAGCGGGGGGTTTCGGGGATCCTACAATGAGCAGTTCTTC
clone size: few; D gene: .; J gene: TRBJ1-1; V gene: TRBV21-1; CDR3 protein: CASSKLRGPHTEAFF; CDR3 DNA: TGTGCCAGCAGCAAGCTCAGGGGGCCCCACACTGAAGCTTTCTTT
clone size: .; D gene: TRBD1; J gene: TRBJ1-2; V gene: TRBV19; CDR3 protein: CASSMGQGVYGYTF; CDR3 DNA: TGTGCCAGTAGTATGGGACAGGGGGTCTACGGCTACACCTTC
clone size: .; D gene: TRBD2; J gene: TRBJ2-3; V gene: TRBV2; CDR3 protein: CASRETSGGDTQYF; CDR3 DNA: TGTGCCAGCAGGGAGACTAGCGGGGGAGATACGCAGTATTTT
clone size: .; D gene: TRBD1; J gene: TRBJ1-1; V gene: TRBV11-3; CDR3 protein: CASSTSPMTGGELNTEAFF; CDR3 DNA: TGTGCCAGCAGCACTTCCCCGATGACAGGGGGTGAGCTGAACACTGAAGCTTTCTTT
clone size: few; D gene: .; J gene: TRBJ1-2; V gene: TRBV5-4; CDR3 protein: CASSRAGKDYGYTF; CDR3 DNA: TGTGCCAGCAGTCGGGCAGGGAAAGACTATGGCTACACCTTC
clone size: .; D gene: TRBD1; J gene: TRBJ1-5; V gene: TRBV6-1; CDR3 protein: CASSEGTGGNQPQHF; CDR3 DNA: TGTGCCAGCAGTGAAGGGACAGGGGGCAACCAGCCCCAGCATTTT
clone size: .; D gene: TRBD1; J gene: TRBJ1-5; V gene: TRBV10-2; CDR3 protein: CASGRTGNQPQHF; CDR3 DNA: TGCGCCAGCGGGAGGACAGGGAATCAGCCCCAGCATTTT
clone size: once; D gene: TRBD1; J gene: TRBJ2-7; V gene: TRBV5-1; CDR3 protein: CASSPGDRGNEQYF; CDR3 DNA: TGCGCCAGCAGCCCTGGGGACAGGGGCAACGAGCAGTACTTC
clone size: .; D gene: .; J gene: TRBJ2-7; V gene: TRBV6-6; CDR3 protein: CASRRHDGQYF; CDR3 DNA: TGTGCCAGCAGAAGACACGACGGGCAGTACTTC